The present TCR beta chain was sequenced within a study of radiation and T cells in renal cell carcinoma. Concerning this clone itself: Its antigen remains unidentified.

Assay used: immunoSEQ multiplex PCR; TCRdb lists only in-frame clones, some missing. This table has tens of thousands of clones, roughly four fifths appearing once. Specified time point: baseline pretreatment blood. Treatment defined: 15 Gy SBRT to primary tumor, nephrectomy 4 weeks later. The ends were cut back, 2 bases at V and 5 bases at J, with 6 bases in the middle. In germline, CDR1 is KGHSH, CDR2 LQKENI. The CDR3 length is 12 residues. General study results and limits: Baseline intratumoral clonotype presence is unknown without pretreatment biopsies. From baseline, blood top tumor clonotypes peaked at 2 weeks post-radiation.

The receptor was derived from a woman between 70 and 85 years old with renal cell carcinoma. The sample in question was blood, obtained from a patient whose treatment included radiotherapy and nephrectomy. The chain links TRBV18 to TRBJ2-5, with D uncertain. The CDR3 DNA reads TGTGCCAGCTCACCAGAGAGGGAGACCCAGTACTTC. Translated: CASSPERETQYF.